The clone carrying this TCR beta chain came up a few times. CDR1 is SGHTS and CDR2 is YDEGEE in the germline V gene. Trimming took 4 bases from V and 0 from J, leaving 14 bases between them. The CDR3 spans 16 residues. The entry originates in a study of blood T cell repertoires in COVID-19. Study background: There were acute and convalescent COVID-19 samples, and they came from the United States, Italy and Spain. In each case, the material was cDNA or gDNA derived from T cells, B-cell-depleted T cells, or PBMCs.

Under the authors' procedure: Amplification from reference gene primers served as the basis for estimated nucleated cell counts. TCRdb's copy holds only in-frame clones and misses some; the assay was immunoSEQ multiplex PCR. V and J calls and clone size are those listed in that table; D and trimming were worked out from the DNA. Of 80,000 to 95,000 clones listed, around 87% are singletons. Sequencing was done on a sample of peripheral blood. V and J are TRBV5-8 and TRBJ1-5, with D hard to call. The receptor comes from a human donor in a cohort sampled during active COVID-19. The CDR3 region has the DNA TGTGCCAGCAGCCCGATTGGGCCGTATAGCAATCAGCCCCAGCATTTT. As protein: CASSPIGPYSNQPQHF. Looking up the rest from reference TRBV5-8 and TRBJ1-5 gives the full variable domain: EAGVTQSPTHLIKTRGQQATLRCSPISGHTSVYWYQQALGLGLQFLLWYDEGEERNRGNFPPRFSGRQFPNYSSELNVNALELEDSALYLCASSPIGPYSNQPQHFGDGTRLSIL.